One T cell receptor (beta chain) is described in this entry. This entry is derived from a study of technical replicates of blood from a few donors. The CDR3 sequence is 13 residues long. V shed 4 bases, J shed 10 bases, and the junction held 6 bases outside the gene matches. The germline CDR1 and CDR2 sequences are LNHNV and YYDKDF (reference sequence). Profiling relied on immunoSEQ multiplex PCR, and the TCRdb table lists in-frame clones only, not all of them. The data hold tens of thousands of clones, with about 96% observed a single time. The sequencing sample was made of T cells isolated from PBMCs. This chain links TRBV15 with TRBJ1-1; 10 nucleotides align to TRBD1. The receptor's source is a human donor in good health. The CDR3 loop is CATSTDRGQIAFF. The CDR3 DNA follows: TGTGCCACCAGCACAGACAGGGGGCAGATAGCTTTCTTT.